The T cell receptor beta chain under discussion was sequenced for a study of metastatic and nonmetastatic thyroid tumors. As for the study in general: Where malignant and benign thyroid patients were concerned, repertoires were compared across blood and tumor or nodule tissue. Study observations and caveats: Reports indicated that malignant thyroid tumors showed significantly higher TCR beta diversity than benign nodules did, in blood and tumor.

Prior to thyroid surgery, none of the patients had received any treatment. This clone was seen many times. What it binds is not known. Per the original data handling: A distant-metastasis classifier for papillary thyroid cancer was built using CDR3 differences across clinicopathological groups. TCRdb reanalyzed the PCR reads with MiXCR. The V and J calls, along with clone size, are taken from TCRdb and not from the paper's own processing. Of around 23,000 clones listed, roughly 15% are singletons. Trimming cost V 0 bases and J 2 bases, with 19 bases left between them. Germline V gene sequence: CDR1 KGHDR, CDR2 SFDVKD. The CDR3 spans 18 residues.

The TCR originated in a female donor with papillary thyroid cancer or a benign thyroid nodule (not recorded which). Some clones in this sample may be carry-over from other donors' samples. Sequenced sample: tumor tissue. This chain uses TRBV24-1 with TRBJ2-7; D could derive from TRBD1 or TRBD2 (7 bases each). This CDR3 is CATSDLPRQGGGPYEQYF. CDR3 DNA sequence: TGTGCCACCAGTGATTTGCCCAGACAGGGCGGGGGACCCTACGAGCAGTACTTC.